The 29 T cell receptor beta chains below were found in one sample sequenced in a study of neurological immune-mediated disorders. TCRdb re-called the 5' RACE reads through MiXCR, storing one row per CDR3 protein. The sample shows 50,000 to 65,000 distinct CDR3 sequences, roughly 3.5% of them seen only once. What was sequenced was PBMCs. These receptors were collected from a man younger than 40 with multiple sclerosis.

A few counts support this clonotype. The chain combines TRBV28 with TRBJ2-1; 9 nucleotides match TRBD2. Trimming took 5 bases from V and 6 from J; bases not matched to a gene: 2. Looked up from germline, CDR1 is MDHEN and CDR2 is SYDVKM. The CDR3 has 13 amino acids. The CDR3 DNA is TGTGCCAGCAGTAAGACTAGCGGCAATGAGCAGTTCTTC. This sequence encodes CASSKTSGNEQFF.

At least ten counts were recorded for this clonotype. V is TRBV5-1 and J is TRBJ2-3, with TRBD2 matching 7 bases. This CDR3 spans 15 amino acids. Germline V gives CDR1 SGHRS, CDR2 YFSETQ. V lost 0 bases and J lost 0; bases outside the gene matches: 1. The CDR3 here is CASSLAAGSTDTQYF. The CDR3 DNA is TGCGCCAGCAGCTTGGCAGCGGGGAGCACAGATACGCAGTATTTT.

At least ten counts were recorded for this clonotype. CDR3 sequence (DNA): TGTGCCAGCAAAAAGGAGAGGGGCGCGAACACTGAAGCTTTCTTT. It is translated as CASKKERGANTEAFF. The rearrangement joins TRBV2 to TRBJ1-1, with D possibly being TRBD1 (5 bases). Germline V gene sequence: CDR1 SNHLY, CDR2 FYNNEI. The germline V and J ends were trimmed by 7 bases and 1 base, with 16 bases remaining between them. The CDR3 has 15 amino acids.

This clonotype has a count of ten or more. The chain couples TRBV10-3 to TRBJ1-2, with no clear D. Germline lookup yields CDR1 ENHRY and CDR2 SYGVKD. The CDR3 runs 11 residues. V was cut by 2 bases and J by 7 bases, with 5 bases left in between. In DNA, the CDR3 is TGTGCCATCAGTGAGGGTAGTGGCTACACCTTC. This translates into CAISEGSGYTF.

The sample holds many counts of this clonotype. The rearrangement joins TRBV7-8 to TRBJ1-4, with D unclear. V lost 5 bases to trimming and J lost 3 bases, with 10 bases between them. The CDR3 extends over 14 amino acids. Germline V gene lookup returns CDR1 SGHVS and CDR2 FQNEAQ. The CDR3 spells CASSRGSSNEKLFF. As DNA, the CDR3 is TGTGCCAGCAGCCGAGGGTCCTCTAATGAAAAACTGTTTTTT.

Points on this clonotype: Lacking the conserved final phenylalanine or tryptophan, this CDR3 likely reflects a read error. V is TRBV5-5 and J is TRBJ2-1; 9 positions match TRBD2. V lost 1 base and J lost 6; bases outside the gene matches: 5. CDR1 is SGHKS and CDR2 is YYEKEE in the germline V gene (reference sequence). CDR3 size: 15 residues. The CDR3 sequence is CASSLLAGVGNEQFN. CDR3 bases: TGTGCCAGCAGCTTGTTAGCGGGAGTCGGCAATGAGCAGTTCAAC.

This clonotype was recorded many times. The chain's CDR3 is CASSLMGNEQFF. CDR3 nucleotide sequence: TGTGCCAGCAGCTTAATGGGGAATGAGCAGTTCTTC. V usage is TRBV7-3 and J usage is TRBJ2-1; D unresolved. CDR1 SGHTA and CDR2 FQGTGA come from the germline V gene. Trimming cost V 1 base and J 7 bases, with 5 bases left between them. The CDR3 runs to 12 residues.

The J gene is TRBJ2-6, the V gene TRBV5-1; TRBD2 agrees at 7 bases. V was clipped by 7 bases and J by 4 bases; unmatched bases: 2. This CDR3 is built from 13 residues. Germline V gene lookup returns CDR1 SGHRS and CDR2 YFSETQ. The CDR3 DNA sequence: TGCGCCAGCGGGACTACAGGGGCCAACGTCCTGACTTTC. It encodes CASGTTGANVLTF.

This clonotype was counted at least ten times. This CDR3 is CASSPRGATTGIQYF. CDR3 DNA: TGCGCCAGCAGCCCCCGTGGGGCTACGACGGGCATTCAGTACTTC. The chain couples TRBV5-1 to TRBJ2-4; TRBD1 might be the D (5 bases). From germline, CDR1 is SGHRS and CDR2 YFSETQ. V was trimmed by 4 bases and J by 9 bases, leaving 20 bases between them. The CDR3 totals 15 residues.

This clonotype was recorded many times. This chain connects TRBV7-9 to TRBJ1-2, with D perhaps matching TRBD1 (6 bases). This CDR3 contains 14 residues. Trimming cost V 5 bases and J 2 bases, with 12 bases left between them. CDR1 and CDR2 from the germline V gene are SEHNR and FQNEAQ (reference sequence). CDR3 loop: CASSPTGENYGYTF. The CDR3, as DNA: TGTGCCAGCAGCCCGACAGGTGAAAACTATGGCTACACCTTC.

This clonotype occurred many times. The chain has TRBV6-6 and TRBJ1-1, with TRBD1 matching over 10 bases. The CDR3 has 14 residues. The germline CDR1 and CDR2 sequences are MNHNY and SVGAGI (reference sequence). The J segment lost 4 bases and the V segment lost 4 bases, leaving 3 bases of the junction unmatched. CDR3 protein: CASSLGQGITEAFF. CDR3 coding DNA: TGTGCCAGCAGTTTGGGACAGGGGATCACTGAAGCTTTCTTT.

DNA of the CDR3: TGTGCCAGCAGTACCGACAGGGGTCCAGATACGCAGTATTTT. As protein: CASSTDRGPDTQYF. The genes are TRBV2 and TRBJ2-3, with 8 bases matching TRBD1. The germline V gene encodes CDR1 SNHLY and CDR2 FYNNEI. This CDR3 is built from 14 residues. After removal of 5 bases from V and 4 bases from J, the junction contained 5 bases not matched to a gene.

In this sample, this clonotype turned up a few times. The chain couples TRBV5-1 to TRBJ1-1; no clear D. Trimming left V 7 bases short and J 1 base short, with 14 bases between. The CDR3 covers 14 residues. Per germline, CDR1 SGHRS and CDR2 YFSETQ. CDR3 coding DNA: TGCGCCAGCTCGCCTCAAGCAGGGAACACTGAAGCTTTCTTT. Protein product: CASSPQAGNTEAFF.

This clonotype was found many times. The CDR3 here is CASSADRITDTQYF. CDR3 DNA: TGTGCCAGCAGTGCTGACCGGATCACAGATACGCAGTATTTT. V is TRBV12-3 or TRBV12-4 and J is TRBJ2-3; the D is unclear. The CDR3 totals 14 residues. Deletions cut 5 bases from V and 2 bases from J, with 11 bases between.

This clonotype was recorded at least ten times. The J gene is TRBJ2-1, the V gene TRBV20-1; 9 bases are shared with TRBD2. CDR3 length equals 16 residues. The germline V gene has CDR1 DFQATT and CDR2 SNEGSKA (reference sequence). V lost 0 bases to trimming and J lost 3 bases; unmatched junction nucleotides: 6. CDR3 residues: CSARDLERGVYNEQFF. The CDR3 DNA reads TGCAGTGCTAGAGATCTTGAGCGGGGGGTCTACAATGAGCAGTTCTTC.

Many counts were recorded for this clonotype. V usage is TRBV28 and J usage is TRBJ2-7, with 8 nucleotides matching TRBD1. The J segment lost 4 bases and the V segment lost 4 bases, leaving 6 bases of the junction unmatched. CDR1 is MDHEN and CDR2 is SYDVKM in the germline V gene. The CDR3 runs to 14 residues. The CDR3 region has the DNA TGTGCCAGCAGTTCTTACCGGGACAGGTACGAGCAGTACTTC. Its protein product is CASSSYRDRYEQYF. The variable domain in full, completed from reference TRBV28 and TRBJ2-7, reads DVKVTQSSRYLVKRTGEKVFLECVQDMDHENMFWYRQDPGLGLRLIYFSYDVKMKEKGDIPEGYSVSREKKERFSLILESASTNQTSMYLCASSSYRDRYEQYFGPGTRLTVT.

This clonotype was observed at least ten times. The chain has TRBV5-1 and TRBJ2-5, with TRBD2 as a possible D gene (6 bases). This CDR3 has 13 amino acids. V was clipped by 4 bases and J by 4 bases, with 11 bases between them. Germline values: CDR1 SGHRS, CDR2 YFSETQ. CDR3 DNA sequence: TGCGCCAGCAGCGGCGGGGCCCCAGAGACCCAGTACTTC. Amino acids: CASSGGAPETQYF.

Many counts were recorded for this clonotype. The chain joins TRBV20-1 to TRBJ1-6; no clear D gene. The CDR3 length is 14 residues. The V end lost 0 bases, the J end lost 5 bases, and 8 bases lay between the germline ends. Germline CDR1 and CDR2: DFQATT and SNEGSKA (reference sequence). The CDR3 region has the DNA TGCAGTGCTAGAGATCCGACAAATAATTCACCCCTCCACTTT. Translating gives CSARDPTNNSPLHF.

This clonotype was picked up many times. The DNA for the CDR3 is TGCAGCGCCGAGTTGGGGATAGGGGAAAAACTGTTTTTT. Residues: CSAELGIGEKLFF. V and J are TRBV29-1 and TRBJ1-4; D ambiguous. The CDR3 runs 13 residues. CDR1 is SQVTM, CDR2 ANQGSEA, per germline. V lost 7 bases and J 8 bases, leaving 17 bases between the germline ends.

This clonotype was counted ten times or more. The chain links TRBV6-5 to TRBJ1-2; D might be TRBD1 (6 bases). Germline V CDR1 and CDR2: MNHEY, SVGAGI. CDR3 length equals 13 residues. V was pared by 2 bases and J by 4 bases, with 8 bases between. CDR3 amino acids: CASSYARGYGYTF. The CDR3 DNA reads TGTGCCAGCAGTTACGCCAGGGGCTATGGCTACACCTTC.

At least ten counts were recorded for this clonotype. This rearrangement joins TRBV9 to TRBJ2-1; 7 positions match TRBD1. Germline trimming cut 0 bases from V and 1 base from J; bases unmatched to any gene: 4. Germline V gives CDR1 SGDLS, CDR2 YYNGEE. CDR3 length: 16 amino acids. CDR3 in DNA: TGTGCCAGCAGCGTAGGGATCAGGGGGTCCTACAATGAGCAGTTCTTC. Translated: CASSVGIRGSYNEQFF.

Many counts were recorded for this clonotype. The CDR3 spells CASSVGGVGIKETQYF. The CDR3, as DNA: TGTGCCAGCAGCGTAGGAGGGGTAGGGATAAAAGAGACCCAGTACTTC. The rearrangement uses TRBV9 and TRBJ2-5, with D perhaps matching TRBD1 or TRBD2 (5 bases each). Germline lookup yields CDR1 SGDLS and CDR2 YYNGEE. Trimming stripped 0 bases from V and 3 bases from J, with 15 bases between. The length of the CDR3 is 16 residues.

There are many counts of this clonotype. Here the CDR3 DNA reads TGTGCCAGCAGCCCACTAGCGGGAGGGACCGGGGAGCTGTTTTTT. Its translation: CASSPLAGGTGELFF. The V gene is TRBV11-2, the J gene TRBJ2-2, with 13 bases lining up with TRBD2. The CDR3 extends over 15 amino acids. The V and J ends lost 5 bases and 5 bases, in that order; junction bases with no gene match: 2. Looked up from germline, CDR1 is SGHAT and CDR2 is FQNNGV.

This clonotype showed up many times. The chain uses TRBV5-1 and TRBJ2-1; a possible D gene is TRBD1 (6 bases). V was clipped by 0 bases and J by 3 bases, with 10 bases between them. There are 15 residues in the CDR3. CDR1 and CDR2 (germline): SGHRS, YFSETQ. The CDR3 loop is CASSLGGQNYNEQFF. The CDR3 bases are TGCGCCAGCAGCTTGGGTGGACAGAACTACAATGAGCAGTTCTTC.

Many counts were recorded for this clonotype. The CDR3 nucleotides read TGTGCCAGCAGCTTATATCCGTCGACGCAGTACTTC. This codes for CASSLYPSTQYF. The chain carries TRBV7-9 and TRBJ2-7; D gene uncertain. The germline gives CDR1 SEHNR, CDR2 FQNEAQ (reference sequence). This CDR3 contains 12 residues. The V end lost 2 bases, the J end lost 9 bases, and 11 bases lay between the germline ends. The whole variable domain, remainder taken from reference TRBV7-9 and TRBJ2-7, is DTGVSQNPRHKITKRGQNVTFRCDPISEHNRLYWYRQTLGQGPEFLTYFQNEAQLEKSRLLSDRFSAERPKGSFSTLEIQRTEQGDSAMYLCASSLYPSTQYFGPGTRLTVT.

The table lists this clonotype with many counts. This rearrangement joins TRBV4-1 to TRBJ1-1; weak D call: TRBD1 (5 bases). CDR3 length: 12 residues. Per the germline V gene, CDR1 is MGHRA and CDR2 is YSYEKL. Trimming stripped 2 bases from V and 4 bases from J, with 5 bases between. The CDR3: CASSQRGTEAFF. For the CDR3, the DNA is TGCGCCAGCAGCCAAAGGGGCACTGAAGCTTTCTTT.

This clonotype was seen at least ten times. The J gene is TRBJ1-1, the V gene TRBV5-5; TRBD1 is a possible D gene (5 bases). The ends were cut back, 2 bases at V and 4 bases at J, with 18 bases in the middle. Germline CDR1 is SGHKS and CDR2 is YYEKEE (reference sequence). The CDR3 is 16 residues long. The CDR3 reads CASSFSSGFQGTEAFF. CDR3 nucleotide sequence: TGTGCCAGCAGCTTTTCCTCAGGGTTTCAGGGCACTGAAGCTTTCTTT.

As regards this clonotype: One base away lies a much larger clone, so this may be a sequencing read error. This sequence joins TRBV27 and TRBJ2-1; TRBD2 is a possible D gene (6 bases). Germline V lookup: CDR1 MNHEY, CDR2 SMNVEV (reference sequence). The CDR3 length is 14 residues. V was clipped by 4 bases and J by 8 bases, with 15 bases between them. In DNA, the CDR3 is TGTGCCAGCAGTTGGGGGGTGGCCAGGGATGAGCAGTTCTTC. Encoded protein: CASSWGVARDEQFF.

This clonotype was picked up a small number of times. The chain uses TRBV15 and TRBJ2-3; D perhaps matches TRBD1 (6 bases). Germline lookup yields CDR1 LNHNV and CDR2 YYDKDF (reference sequence). Trimming removed 4 bases from V and 2 bases from J, with 16 bases in between. The CDR3 runs to 16 residues. The CDR3, as DNA: TGTGCCACCAGCAAGTCGCAGGGACACCTCACAGATACGCAGTATTTT. Translated: CATSKSQGHLTDTQYF.